What follows is one T cell receptor beta chain and its context. This record comes from a study of blood T cell repertoires in COVID-19. Study details: T cells, B-cell-depleted T cells, or PBMCs provided the cDNA or gDNA that served as material.

The V and J ends lost 2 bases and 7 bases respectively, with 3 bases between them. This CDR3 has 11 amino acids. Germline lookup yields CDR1 PRHDT and CDR2 FYEKMQ (reference sequence). Only in-frame clones appear in the TCRdb table, and some are missing; sequencing was by immunoSEQ multiplex PCR. The table has 30,000 to 40,000 clones, about 94% seen once; the top ten hold about 5.5%. Sequencing used peripheral blood. The chain uses TRBV13 and TRBJ2-1; D gene unclear. The receptor's source is a human donor in a cohort sampled during active COVID-19. CDR3 in DNA: TGTGCCAGCAGCTTAACAAATGAGCAGTTCTTC. This sequence encodes CASSLTNEQFF.